The rows below give T cell receptor beta chains drawn from one sample of a study of blood T cell repertoires in COVID-19. Sequencing used immunoSEQ multiplex PCR; TCRdb keeps in-frame clones, though not all of them. The sample records roughly 320,000 clones, 70% to 90% being singletons. Sequencing was done on a sample of peripheral blood. The source is a woman aged 50 to 60 with COVID-19, enrolled during active disease. Both conserved end residues are part of each CDR3. The D gene is left open where the match is weak. A clone size is listed for some rows: how often the clone was seen (once, few, many), or a class if it is expanded.

J | size | V | D | CDR3 | DNA
TRBJ2-3 | . | TRBV6-6 | TRBD1 | CASKPEQGKGTDTQYF | TGTGCCAGCAAACCCGAACAGGGGAAGGGCACAGATACGCAGTATTTT
TRBJ2-3 | once | TRBV27 | TRBD1 | CASRRQGTTDTQYF | TGTGCCAGCAGGAGACAGGGTACCACAGATACGCAGTATTTT
TRBJ1-2 | . | TRBV5-1 | . | CASSLASDYGYTF | TGCGCCAGCAGCTTGGCCTCTGACTATGGCTACACCTTC
TRBJ2-5 | . | TRBV30 | . | CAYVGPVGTQYF | TGTGCTTACGTGGGCCCGGTGGGGACCCAGTACTTC
TRBJ2-1 | . | TRBV27 | . | CASSLKAESSYNEQFF | TGTGCCAGCAGTTTAAAAGCGGAGAGCTCCTACAATGAGCAGTTCTTC
TRBJ1-4 | . | TRBV5-5 | . | CASSLGRGEEKLFF | TGTGCCAGCAGCTTGGGTAGGGGCGAGGAAAAACTGTTTTTT
TRBJ2-2 | . | TRBV6-5 | TRBD1 | CASSYGTGGSGELFF | TGTGCCAGCAGTTACGGGACAGGGGGCTCTGGGGAGCTGTTTTTT
TRBJ1-2 | . | TRBV14 | . | CASSQDQLRQAYGYTF | TGTGCCAGCAGCCAAGATCAGCTCCGGCAGGCCTATGGCTACACCTTC
TRBJ1-1 | . | TRBV19 | . | CASSLAGVEAFF | TGTGCCAGCTCGTTGGCAGGGGTGGAAGCTTTCTTT
TRBJ1-2 | . | TRBV19 | TRBD1 | CASSTRDRGMQGYTF | TGTGCCAGTAGTACACGGGACAGGGGGATGCAGGGCTACACCTTC
TRBJ2-2 | . | TRBV5-4 | . | CASSSTREGELFF | TGTGCCAGCAGCTCCACCCGGGAGGGGGAGCTGTTTTTT
TRBJ2-1 | . | TRBV18 | TRBD1 | CASSQRGQGAGSGHNEQFF | TGTGCCAGCTCCCAGAGGGGACAGGGGGCAGGTAGCGGGCACAATGAGCAGTTCTTC
TRBJ1-5 | . | TRBV7-2 | TRBD1 | CASSLDGTGRNQPQHF | TGTGCCAGCAGCTTGGATGGGACAGGGCGTAATCAGCCCCAGCATTTT
TRBJ2-4 | . | TRBV10-2 | . | CASSEPPVLAKNIQYF | TGCGCCAGCAGTGAGCCCCCCGTTCTGGCCAAAAACATTCAGTACTTC
TRBJ1-3 | . | TRBV6-5 | . | CASSYSRGSSGNTIYF | TGTGCCAGCAGTTACTCTAGGGGGAGCTCTGGAAACACCATATATTTT
TRBJ2-1 | . | TRBV9 | TRBD1 | CASSGRGTGDNEQFF | TGTGCCAGCAGCGGGAGGGGGACAGGTGACAATGAGCAGTTCTTC
TRBJ1-1 | . | TRBV7-9 | . | CASSLRRDAATEAFF | TGTGCCAGCAGCCTCAGGAGGGATGCGGCCACTGAAGCTTTCTTT
TRBJ2-1 | once | TRBV9 | . | CASSVGQLYNEQFF | TGTGCCAGCAGCGTAGGACAGCTCTACAATGAGCAGTTCTTC
TRBJ2-7 | . | TRBV28 | . | CASFTGPYEQYF | TGTGCCAGCTTTACAGGGCCCTACGAGCAGTACTTC
TRBJ1-1 | . | TRBV6-5 | . | CASTRGGEKGTEAFF | TGTGCCAGCACTCGGGGGGGCGAGAAGGGGACTGAAGCTTTCTTT
TRBJ1-1 | . | TRBV29-1 | . | CSVEEGRVGEAFF | TGCAGCGTTGAGGAGGGCAGGGTGGGAGAAGCTTTCTTT
TRBJ1-1 | . | TRBV5-5 | . | CASSLGVGGLNTEAFF | TGTGCCAGCAGCTTGGGCGTTGGGGGCCTGAACACTGAAGCTTTCTTT
TRBJ2-7 | . | TRBV6-5 | TRBD1 | CASSSQGAYYEQYF | TGTGCCAGCAGTTCACAGGGGGCCTACTACGAGCAGTACTTC
TRBJ2-2 | . | TRBV6-4 | TRBD1 | CASSDMTGGLHHLNTGELFF | TGTGCCAGCAGTGACATGACAGGGGGCCTCCACCACCTGAACACCGGGGAGCTGTTTTTT
TRBJ1-4 | few | TRBV20-1 | . | CSASGSLAEKLFF | TGCAGTGCTAGTGGCAGTCTGGCTGAAAAACTGTTTTTT
TRBJ1-2 | few | TRBV29-1 | . | CSARQVDGYTF | TGCAGCGCCCGACAAGTCGATGGCTACACCTTC
TRBJ2-3 | . | TRBV27 | TRBD1 | CASIPFGRQGKEYF | TGTGCCAGCATCCCATTCGGCAGACAGGGAAAGGAGTATTTT
TRBJ1-1 | . | TRBV7-9 | . | CASSLAGGREAFF | TGTGCCAGCAGCTTAGCGGGAGGTAGGGAAGCTTTCTTT
TRBJ2-7 | . | TRBV12-3/TRBV12-4 | TRBD1 | CASTLGGRGREYF | TGTGCCAGCACCCTAGGGGGCAGGGGTCGTGAGTACTTC
TRBJ1-1 | once | TRBV18 | . | CASSQDRNTEAFF | TGTGCCAGCTCACAGGACAGGAACACTGAAGCTTTCTTT
TRBJ1-5 | once | TRBV3-1/TRBV3-2 | TRBD1 | CASSQLQGNQPQHF | TGTGCCAGCAGCCAGCTACAGGGGAATCAGCCCCAGCATTTT
TRBJ2-7 | . | TRBV3-1/TRBV3-2 | TRBD1 | CASSHPGQSYEQYF | TGTGCCAGCAGTCATCCGGGACAGAGCTACGAGCAGTACTTC
TRBJ2-1 | . | TRBV7-2 | . | CASSSYRGGNNEQFF | TGTGCCAGCAGCTCCTACAGGGGGGGTAACAATGAGCAGTTCTTC
TRBJ1-3 | . | TRBV9 | . | CASSVAGGASSGNTIYF | TGTGCCAGCAGCGTAGCGGGAGGGGCGAGCTCTGGAAACACCATATATTTT
TRBJ1-6 | . | TRBV15 | . | CATSRYPREAHNSPLHF | TGTGCCACCAGCAGATACCCCCGGGAAGCTCATAATTCACCCCTCCACTTT
TRBJ1-2 | . | TRBV6-5 | TRBD1 | CASSMGQGNYGYTF | TGTGCCAGCAGTATGGGACAGGGTAACTATGGCTACACCTTC
TRBJ2-7 | . | TRBV12-2 | . | CASRYTGSSSYEQYF | TGTGCAAGTCGCTATACAGGATCGAGCTCCTACGAGCAGTACTTC
TRBJ2-3 | . | TRBV19 | . | CASSNTGSGTQYF | TGTGCCAGTAGTAACACAGGGTCCGGTACGCAGTATTTT
TRBJ2-1 | once | TRBV7-2 | TRBD1 | CASSLYGTGAQQFF | TGTGCCAGCAGCTTATACGGGACAGGGGCTCAGCAGTTCTTC
TRBJ1-1 | . | TRBV25-1 | . | CASNDRMNTEAFF | TGTGCCAGCAATGACAGGATGAACACTGAAGCTTTCTTT
TRBJ1-1 | . | TRBV30 | . | CAWSRENTEAFF | TGTGCCTGGAGCAGGGAGAACACTGAAGCTTTCTTT
TRBJ2-7 | . | TRBV11-1 | TRBD1 | CASSQADRVTAEQYF | TGTGCCAGCAGCCAGGCCGACAGGGTGACCGCCGAGCAGTACTTC
TRBJ1-3 | . | TRBV5-1 | . | CASSLGGLDSGNTIYF | TGCGCCAGCAGCTTGGGGGGACTGGACTCTGGAAACACCATATATTTT
TRBJ1-5 | once | TRBV20-1 | . | CSASSGINQPQHF | TGCAGTGCTAGTTCCGGGATCAATCAGCCCCAGCATTTT
TRBJ1-1 | few | TRBV19 | . | CASRWGGTEAFF | TGTGCCAGTAGATGGGGAGGCACTGAAGCTTTCTTT
TRBJ1-5 | . | TRBV27 | . | CASRRVSSRQPQHF | TGTGCCAGCAGGCGGGTCTCGTCCAGGCAGCCCCAGCATTTT
TRBJ2-3 | . | TRBV19 | TRBD2 | CASSLNGLAASTDTQYF | TGTGCCAGTAGTCTCAATGGACTAGCGGCTAGCACAGATACGCAGTATTTT
TRBJ1-1 | . | TRBV18 | . | CASSPGANEAFF | TGTGCCAGCTCACCAGGTGCTAACGAAGCTTTCTTT
TRBJ1-4 | . | TRBV7-9 | TRBD1 | CASNQGQGLRKLFF | TGTGCCAGCAACCAGGGACAGGGGTTAAGAAAACTGTTTTTT
TRBJ1-5 | . | TRBV6-1 | TRBD1 | CASSGQGLARNQPQHF | TGTGCCAGCAGTGGACAGGGGCTAGCTAGGAATCAGCCCCAGCATTTT
TRBJ2-1 | . | TRBV4-1 | . | CASSQFQATNEQFF | TGCGCCAGCAGCCAATTCCAGGCTACCAATGAGCAGTTCTTC
TRBJ1-6 | . | TRBV9 | . | CASSPIGGEGHSPLHF | TGTGCCAGCAGCCCTATAGGGGGGGAAGGTCATTCACCCCTCCACTTT
TRBJ1-1 | . | TRBV5-5 | . | CASSPRRVNTEAFF | TGTGCCAGCAGCCCGCGGCGGGTGAACACTGAAGCTTTCTTT
TRBJ2-2 | . | TRBV5-1 | TRBD2 | CASSLEGGRNTGELFF | TGCGCCAGCAGCTTAGAAGGCGGGAGGAACACCGGGGAGCTGTTTTTT
TRBJ1-1 | . | TRBV29-1 | TRBD1 | CSVEPNRGNTEAFF | TGCAGCGTTGAACCGAACAGGGGGAACACTGAAGCTTTCTTT